The entry below describes one T cell receptor (beta chain). CDR3 length: 11 amino acids. Germline V gives CDR1 SQVTM, CDR2 ANQGSEA. This sample was included in a study of T cells expressing NK-cell markers. TCRdb reprocessed the 5' RACE reads and reports one entry per CDR3 protein, with no DNA. The clone table shows 500,000 to 600,000 distinct CDR3 sequences, with the ten largest holding around 4%. The sequence was obtained from a young man in good health. The sample taken for sequencing was blood T cells: a sorted CD56 or NKG2C T cell subset, CD4+ or CD8+ T cells, or bulk PBMC T cells (not recorded which). This rearrangement joins TRBV29-1 to TRBJ2-1; TCRdb's D gene call, TRBD1, goes unchecked for lack of DNA. This CDR3 is CSVREPNEQFF.